This T cell receptor beta chain was sequenced for a study of T cells expressing NK-cell markers. Study as a whole: Sorted T-cell subsets CD3+CD56+NKG2C+, CD3+CD56+NKG2C- and CD3+CD56-NKG2C+ were TCR beta-sequenced. Just one sequenced donor of eight was HCMV-seronegative, while seven were seropositive.

The authors made TCR beta cDNA libraries by 5'RACE template switching. This switching added a universal primer site and UMIs. TCRdb reprocessed the 5' RACE reads and stores each CDR3 protein as one record, lacking DNA. Its listing shows 400,000 or so distinct CDR3 sequences. The study, taken as a whole, reports: Roughly 1.0-8% of CD8+ T cells in a handful of donors belonged to dominant NKG2C+ clonotypes.

The CDR3 extends over 12 amino acids. Germline V gene sequence: CDR1 DFQATT, CDR2 SNEGSKA (reference sequence). Regarding this clonotype: Its matching antigen is unknown.

This chain joins TRBV20-1 and TRBJ1-1; TCRdb indicates TRBD1, and absent DNA this call remains unverified. Sequenced sample: blood T cells: a sorted CD56 or NKG2C T cell subset, CD4+ or CD8+ T cells, or bulk PBMC T cells (not recorded which). The receptor comes from a woman aged 50 to 65 in good health. Here the CDR3 reads CSAPDGNTEAFF.